What follows are 24 T cell receptor beta chains derived from one specimen sequenced in a study of T cell repertoires in cytomegalovirus infection. TCRdb reprocessed the reads via MiXCR and lists one record per CDR3 protein. The data contain about 310,000 distinct CDR3 sequences, around 25% of them singletons. What these receptors recognize is not known. The sequenced sample was cultured PBMCs, obtained from culture after CMV antigen stimulation. The receptor set was obtained from a human donor in good health (CMV status not recorded). Some clones in this sample may be carry-over from other donors' samples.

This clonotype was counted a few times. The genes are TRBV15 and TRBJ2-7, with a weak D call TRBD1 (5 bases). V lost 0 bases to trimming and J lost 2 bases, with 8 bases between them. Germline-derived CDR1 and CDR2 are LNHNV and YYDKDF (reference sequence). The CDR3 contains 14 residues. The CDR3 here is CATSREPGPYEQYV. In nucleotides, the CDR3 is TGTGCCACCAGCAGAGAGCCAGGGCCCTACGAGCAGTACGTC.

V gene TRBV30 combines with J gene TRBJ1-4, with D perhaps TRBD1 (6 bases). V was trimmed by 3 bases and J by 8 bases, leaving 13 bases between them. The CDR3 has 13 residues. In germline, CDR1 is GTSNPN, CDR2 SVGIG (reference sequence). The DNA for the CDR3 is TGTGCCTGGAGCGTACAGGGTATGGAAAAACTGTTTTTT. Encoded protein: CAWSVQGMEKLFF.

The chain couples TRBV20-1 to TRBJ2-3; TRBD2 aligns across 12 bases. J lost 0 bases, V lost 0 bases, and 7 bases had no gene match. The CDR3 extends over 18 amino acids. CDR1 DFQATT and CDR2 SNEGSKA come from the germline V gene (reference sequence). For the CDR3, the DNA is TGCAGTGCTAGAGATGTTCTAGCGGGGGGGGCTAGCACAGATACGCAGTATTTT. Translated: CSARDVLAGGASTDTQYF.

DNA of the CDR3: TGTGCCGCTGCCGGACTAGACTCCTACAATGAGCAGTTCTTC. Its translation: CAAAGLDSYNEQFF. The chain carries TRBV7-8 and TRBJ2-1; 7 bases align to TRBD2. The CDR3 totals 14 residues. V gave up 11 bases and J gave up 0 bases; unmatched junction bases: 7. From germline, CDR1 is SGHVS and CDR2 FQNEAQ. The whole variable domain, filled in from reference TRBV7-8 and TRBJ2-1, reads GAGVSQSPRYKVAKRGQDVALRCDPISGHVSLFWYQQALGQGPEFLTYFQNEAQLDKSGLPSDRFFAERPEGSVSTLKIQRTQQEDSAVYLCAAAGLDSYNEQFFGPGTRLTVL.

The chain couples TRBV5-1 to TRBJ1-1; the D gene is possibly TRBD1 (6 bases). Germline CDR1 and CDR2: SGHRS and YFSETQ. V lost 4 bases and J 4 bases, leaving 17 bases between the germline ends. This CDR3 has 15 amino acids. Here the CDR3 reads CASSPSGQRATEAFF. The CDR3 DNA is TGCGCCAGCAGCCCATCCGGACAGAGAGCCACTGAAGCTTTCTTT.

This clonotype showed up just a few times. The junction departs from germline at one end; a sequencing error may be responsible. The chain employs TRBV11-3 and TRBJ2-5, with 7 positions matching TRBD1. This CDR3 comprises 13 residues. Per the germline V gene, CDR1 is SGHNT and CDR2 is YENEEA. CDR3: CASSLDRAETQYF. For the CDR3, the DNA is TGTGCCAGCAGTTTAGACAGGGCAGAGACCCAGTACTTC.

There are a few counts of this clonotype. The chain links TRBV7-6 to TRBJ2-5, with D unclear. Trimming removed 5 bases from V and 5 bases from J, with 9 bases in between. CDR3 length: 12 amino acids. Germline CDR1 is SGHVS and CDR2 is FNYEAQ. CDR3 region: CASSDPWETQYF. The CDR3 bases are TGTGCCAGCAGCGACCCCTGGGAGACCCAGTACTTC.

This chain connects TRBV7-2 to TRBJ2-1; 10 bases are shared with TRBD2. V lost 4 bases to trimming and J lost 7 bases; unmatched junction nucleotides: 16. In germline, CDR1 is SGHTA, CDR2 FQGNSA. The CDR3 has 18 residues. For the CDR3, the DNA is TGTGCCAGCAGCTCCCCACTAGGGGGTCTAGCGGGAGAAAATGAGCAGTTCTTC. It yields the protein CASSSPLGGLAGENEQFF. Using reference TRBV7-2 and TRBJ2-1 for the parts outside the CDR3, the full variable domain is GAGVSQSPSNKVTEKGKDVELRCDPISGHTALYWYRQSLGQGLEFLIYFQGNSAPDKSGLPSDRFSAERTGGSVSTLTIQRTQQEDSAVYLCASSSPLGGLAGENEQFFGPGTRLTVL.

In this sample, this clonotype turned up a few times. This chain connects TRBV6-5 to TRBJ2-3; no reliable D call. This CDR3 has 15 residues. Trimming took 6 bases from V and 1 from J, leaving 14 bases between them. Germline V gene lookup returns CDR1 MNHEY and CDR2 SVGAGI. The chain's CDR3 is CASSTPSTGTDTQYF. CDR3 DNA sequence: TGTGCCAGCAGCACCCCCTCCACTGGCACAGATACGCAGTATTTT.

V and J are TRBV12-3 or TRBV12-4 and TRBJ2-2; 8 bases line up with TRBD2. The trim removed 3 bases at V and 5 bases at J, leaving 23 bases unmatched. The CDR3 has 21 amino acids. For the CDR3, the DNA is TGTGCCAGCAGTTTTATGCCCCCTGGCGGGAGGAAGCCTTGGGGGACCGGGGAGCTGTTTTTT. As protein: CASSFMPPGGRKPWGTGELFF.

The chain uses TRBV7-8 and TRBJ2-1; TRBD1 aligns across 7 bases. In germline, CDR1 is SGHVS, CDR2 FQNEAQ. The V gene end was trimmed by 3 bases and the J gene end by 4 bases; junction bases not matched to a gene: 6. The CDR3 covers 15 residues. The chain's CDR3 is CASSFGTATYNEQFF. The CDR3 DNA reads as TGTGCCAGCAGCTTCGGGACAGCGACTTACAATGAGCAGTTCTTC.

The chain couples TRBV4-1 to TRBJ2-7; D is perhaps TRBD2 (7 bases). The CDR3 is 18 residues long. V was trimmed by 0 bases and J by 5 bases, leaving 23 bases between them. The V gene's germline CDR1 is MGHRA and CDR2 YSYEKL. The CDR3 loop reads CASSQEGGDRGGPNEQYV. The CDR3 bases are TGCGCCAGCAGCCAAGAGGGCGGAGATAGGGGGGGGCCTAACGAGCAGTACGTC.

This clonotype was seen a handful of times. The chain is built from TRBV12-5 and TRBJ1-2; unclear D gene. The V end lost 6 bases, the J end lost 5 bases, and 1 base lay between the germline ends. Germline V gene sequence: CDR1 LGHNT, CDR2 FRNRAP. The CDR3 loop spans 9 amino acids. The CDR3 loop reads CASGYGYTF. The CDR3 DNA sequence: TGTGCTAGTGGGTATGGCTACACCTTC.

This clonotype showed up just a few times. This sequence joins TRBV7-9 and TRBJ2-1; no clear D gene. This CDR3 contains 13 residues. Germline V gene lookup returns CDR1 SEHNR and CDR2 FQNEAQ (reference sequence). The V and J ends lost 5 bases and 8 bases respectively, with 13 bases between them. The CDR3 DNA follows: TGTGCCAGCAGCCCTACCGAGTCCGATGAGCAGTTCTTC. This encodes CASSPTESDEQFF.

The genes are TRBV7-9 and TRBJ1-3, with TRBD1 matching over 8 bases. The trim removed 5 bases at V and 0 bases at J, leaving 18 bases unmatched. The CDR3 contains 20 residues. CDR1 is SEHNR, CDR2 FQNEAQ, per germline (reference sequence). The CDR3 coding sequence is TGTGCCAGCAGCGGGGGCGGCCGGACAGGGCACCATTACTCTGGAAACACCATATATTTT. This encodes CASSGGGRTGHHYSGNTIYF.

The chain combines TRBV29-1 with TRBJ2-5; 10 nucleotides agree with TRBD1. Per germline, CDR1 SQVTM and CDR2 ANQGSEA. CDR3 length: 17 residues. V trimming: 4 bases; J trimming: 0 bases; junction bases outside the gene matches: 11. CDR3 coding DNA: TGCAGCGTTGTCGTTCGGGGGACAGGGGCCGACCAAGAGACCCAGTACTTC. Residues: CSVVVRGTGADQETQYF.

At least ten counts were recorded for this clonotype. This sequence joins TRBV12-3 or TRBV12-4 and TRBJ2-1; the match to TRBD2 covers 13 bases. This CDR3 is built from 15 residues. The ends lost 7 bases at V and 6 bases at J; junction bases unmatched: 6. The CDR3 nucleotides are TGTGCCAGCATTTCCGGGACTAGCGGGATCAATGAGCAGTTCTTC. It is translated as CASISGTSGINEQFF.

This clonotype was observed a few times. CDR3 in amino acids: CASSPYETGPQHF. DNA for the CDR3: TGTGCCAGCAGCCCCTACGAGACGGGGCCCCAGCATTTT. V is TRBV7-9 and J is TRBJ1-5, with D hard to call. V lost 5 bases, J lost 9 bases, and 14 bases lay in between. The germline V gene has CDR1 SEHNR and CDR2 FQNEAQ (reference sequence). The CDR3 totals 13 residues.

This chain links TRBV20-1 with TRBJ2-7; 8 bases match TRBD2. The CDR3 spans 15 residues. CDR1 is DFQATT, CDR2 SNEGSKA, per germline (reference sequence). V lost 5 bases to trimming and J lost 1 base; unmatched junction nucleotides: 10. This CDR3 reads CSAHSGGGPSYEQYF. CDR3 nucleotide sequence: TGCAGTGCTCACTCGGGGGGGGGGCCTTCCTACGAGCAGTACTTC.

The chain combines TRBV6-2 or TRBV6-3 with TRBJ2-3, with D perhaps TRBD2 (5 bases). The CDR3 contains 15 residues. Trimming took off 7 bases at V and 4 bases at J, with 18 bases between the two ends. The germline CDR1 and CDR2 sequences are MNHEY and SVGEGT. The CDR3, as DNA: TGTGCCAGCAAGGGTGTGGAGGTTGTCGCAGATACGCAGTATTTT. It encodes CASKGVEVVADTQYF.

The chain links TRBV30 to TRBJ1-4; a weak D match, TRBD1 (6 bases). The CDR3 has 12 residues. Germline V gene sequence: CDR1 GTSNPN, CDR2 SVGIG (reference sequence). V was shortened by 3 bases and J by 8 bases, with 10 bases between the two germline ends. This chain's CDR3 is CAWRGGGEKLFF. In nucleotides, the CDR3 is TGTGCCTGGAGGGGAGGGGGGGAAAAACTGTTTTTT.

This sequence joins TRBV7-2 and TRBJ2-6; D might be TRBD1 (5 bases). The CDR3 runs to 15 residues. Trimming removed 1 base from V and 3 bases from J, with 7 bases in between. Germline CDR1 reads SGHTA; CDR2 reads FQGNSA. This CDR3 reads CASSLGRVGANVLTF. The CDR3 DNA reads TGTGCCAGCAGCTTAGGCAGGGTTGGGGCCAACGTCCTGACTTTC.

This clonotype was counted many times. This rearrangement joins TRBV28 to TRBJ1-2; D gene uncertain. CDR1 and CDR2 from the germline V gene are MDHEN and SYDVKM. The CDR3 has 12 residues. The germline V and J ends were trimmed by 6 bases and 5 bases, with 10 bases remaining between them. The CDR3 DNA follows: TGTGCCAGCAGCTTAGGCCTTTATGGCTACACCTTC. Protein sequence: CASSLGLYGYTF.

The chain carries TRBV7-3 and TRBJ1-1; TRBD1 matches 8 bases. Germline V CDR1 and CDR2: SGHTA, FQGTGA. Trimming at V came to 4 bases and at J to 0 bases, leaving 10 bases not matched to a gene. The CDR3 is made up of 17 amino acids. CDR3 in amino acids: CASSSVGQGGLNTEAFF. CDR3 in DNA: TGTGCCAGCAGCTCTGTCGGACAGGGTGGTTTGAACACTGAAGCTTTCTTT.